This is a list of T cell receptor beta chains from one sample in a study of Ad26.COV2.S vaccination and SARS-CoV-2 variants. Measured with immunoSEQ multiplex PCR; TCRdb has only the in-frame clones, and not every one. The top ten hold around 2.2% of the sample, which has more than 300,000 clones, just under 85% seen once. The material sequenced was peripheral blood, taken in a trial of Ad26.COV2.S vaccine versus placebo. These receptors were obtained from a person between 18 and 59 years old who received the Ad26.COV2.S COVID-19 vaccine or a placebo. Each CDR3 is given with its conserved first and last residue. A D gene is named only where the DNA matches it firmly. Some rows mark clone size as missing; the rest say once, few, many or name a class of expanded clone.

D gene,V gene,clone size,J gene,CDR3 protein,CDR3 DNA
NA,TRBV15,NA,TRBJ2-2,CATSLYRDPGAGELFF,TGTGCCACCAGCTTATACCGGGACCCGGGTGCCGGGGAGCTGTTTTTT
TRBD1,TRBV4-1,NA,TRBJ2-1,CASRHEQGVAYNEQFF,TGCGCCAGCAGACATGAACAGGGGGTTGCCTACAATGAGCAGTTCTTC
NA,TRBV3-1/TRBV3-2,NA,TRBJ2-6,CASSQSPGANVLTF,TGTGCCAGCAGCCAAAGTCCTGGGGCCAACGTCCTGACTTTC
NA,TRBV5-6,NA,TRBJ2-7,CASSLARPSYEQYF,TGTGCCAGCAGCTTGGCCCGTCCCTCCTACGAGCAGTACTTC
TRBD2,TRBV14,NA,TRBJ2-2,CASSRRLAGRLLTGELFF,TGTGCCAGCAGCCGACGACTAGCGGGCCGATTGTTGACCGGGGAGCTGTTTTTT
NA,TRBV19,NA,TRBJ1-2,CASSTLVTRAYGYTF,TGTGCCAGTAGTACCCTTGTAACGCGAGCCTATGGCTACACCTTC
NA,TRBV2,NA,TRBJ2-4,CASNRRGRVKNIQYF,TGTGCCAGCAATCGGAGGGGACGGGTCAAAAACATTCAGTACTTC
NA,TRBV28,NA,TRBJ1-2,CASRIGGNYGYTF,TGTGCCAGCAGAATAGGGGGTAACTATGGCTACACCTTC
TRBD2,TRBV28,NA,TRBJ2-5,CASSLNSGYQETQYF,TGTGCCAGCAGTTTAAATAGCGGGTACCAAGAGACCCAGTACTTC
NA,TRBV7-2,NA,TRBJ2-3,CASSLWGATTDTQYF,TGTGCCAGCAGCTTATGGGGCGCGACGACAGATACGCAGTATTTT
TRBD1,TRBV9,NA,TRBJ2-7,CASSPGQGFNEQYF,TGTGCCAGCAGCCCGGGACAGGGGTTTAACGAGCAGTACTTC
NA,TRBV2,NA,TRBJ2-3,CASRSRGSFTDTQYF,TGTGCCAGCAGGAGCCGGGGGTCTTTCACAGATACGCAGTATTTT
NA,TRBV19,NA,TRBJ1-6,CASSMAQNNSPLHF,TGTGCCAGTAGTATGGCCCAGAATAATTCACCCCTCCACTTT
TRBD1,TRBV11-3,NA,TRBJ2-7,CASSTGQTYEQYF,TGTGCCAGCAGCACGGGACAGACCTACGAGCAGTACTTC
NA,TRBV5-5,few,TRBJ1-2,CASSFSVNNYGYTF,TGTGCCAGCAGCTTCTCAGTTAATAACTATGGCTACACCTTC
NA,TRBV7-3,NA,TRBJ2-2,CASSSRDTVGELFF,TGTGCCAGCAGCTCGCGGGACACCGTCGGGGAGCTGTTTTTT
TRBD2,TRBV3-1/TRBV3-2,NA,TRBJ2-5,CASSQNLAGGLETQYF,TGTGCCAGCAGCCAGAACCTAGCGGGGGGGCTGGAGACCCAGTACTTC
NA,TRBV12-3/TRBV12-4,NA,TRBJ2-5,CASSLEETQYF,TGTGCCAGCAGTTTAGAGGAGACCCAGTACTTC
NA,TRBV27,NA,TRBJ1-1,CASSLTGLMNTEAFF,TGTGCCAGCAGTTTAACAGGGCTGATGAACACTGAAGCTTTCTTT
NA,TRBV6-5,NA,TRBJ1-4,CARVDREKLFF,TGTGCCAGAGTGGACAGAGAAAAACTGTTTTTT
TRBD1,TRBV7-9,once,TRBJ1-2,CASSHRQGMNYGYTF,TGTGCCAGCAGCCACCGACAGGGAATGAACTATGGCTACACCTTC
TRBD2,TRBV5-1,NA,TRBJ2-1,CASSLASSGGAPYNEQFF,TGCGCCAGCAGCTTGGCGTCTAGCGGGGGGGCCCCCTACAATGAGCAGTTCTTC
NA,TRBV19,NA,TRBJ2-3,CASSYFGNVDTQYF,TGTGCCAGTAGCTATTTCGGTAACGTAGATACGCAGTATTTT
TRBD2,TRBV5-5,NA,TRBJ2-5,CASSHGLAGETQYF,TGTGCCAGCAGCCACGGACTAGCAGGAGAGACCCAGTACTTC
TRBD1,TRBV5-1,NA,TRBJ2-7,CASSLQGAEEQYF,TGCGCCAGCAGCCTACAGGGGGCGGAGGAGCAGTACTTC
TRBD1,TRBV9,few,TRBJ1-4,CASSVASLAGGFNNEKLFF,TGTGCCAGCAGCGTGGCCAGCCTCGCAGGGGGCTTTAATAATGAAAAACTGTTTTTT
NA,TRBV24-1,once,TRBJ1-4,CATSVAGPNEKLFF,TGTGCCACCAGTGTGGCGGGACCTAATGAAAAACTGTTTTTT
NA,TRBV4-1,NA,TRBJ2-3,CASSQPGGDTQYF,TGCGCCAGCAGCCAGCCAGGGGGGGATACGCAGTATTTT
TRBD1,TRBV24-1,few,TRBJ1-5,CATSDRHRGPQHF,TGTGCCACCAGTGACCGTCACAGGGGGCCCCAGCATTTT
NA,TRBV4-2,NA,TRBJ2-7,CASSLSVEGNEQYF,TGTGCCAGCAGCCTATCAGTAGAGGGGAACGAGCAGTACTTC
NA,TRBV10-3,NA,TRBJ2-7,CAISVGASYEQYF,TGTGCCATCAGTGTGGGGGCAAGTTACGAGCAGTACTTC
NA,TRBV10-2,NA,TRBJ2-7,CASSEPGVYEQYF,TGCGCCAGCAGTGAGCCCGGAGTTTACGAGCAGTACTTC
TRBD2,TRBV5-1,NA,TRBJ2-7,CASSSSSGGAASQYF,TGCGCCAGCAGCTCATCTAGCGGGGGGGCTGCTTCCCAGTACTTC
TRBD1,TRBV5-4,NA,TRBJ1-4,CASSLRTGGGEKLFF,TGTGCCAGCAGCCTACGGACAGGGGGCGGTGAAAAACTGTTTTTT
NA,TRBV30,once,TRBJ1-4,CASAGGTNEKLFF,TGTGCCTCCGCGGGAGGGACTAATGAAAAACTGTTTTTT
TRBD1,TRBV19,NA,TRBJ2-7,CASSMTGDWREQYF,TGTGCCAGTAGTATGACAGGGGATTGGCGCGAGCAGTACTTC
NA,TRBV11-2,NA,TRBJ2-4,CASSSLRSNRAKNIQYF,TGTGCCAGCAGCTCACTTAGAAGTAATAGGGCCAAAAACATTCAGTACTTC
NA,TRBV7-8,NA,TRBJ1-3,CASSRGHIAGNTIYF,TGTGCCAGCAGCCGCGGACATATAGCGGGAAACACCATATATTTT
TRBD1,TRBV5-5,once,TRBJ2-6,CASSLDWDSSSGANVLTF,TGTGCCAGCAGCTTGGACTGGGACAGTAGCTCTGGGGCCAACGTCCTGACTTTC
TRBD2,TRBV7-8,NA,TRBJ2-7,CASSPSSGGSRYEQYF,TGTGCCAGCAGCCCCAGTAGCGGGGGGTCCCGCTACGAGCAGTACTTC
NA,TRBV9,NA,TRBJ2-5,CASSVQSAASLGTQYF,TGTGCCAGCAGCGTACAGTCGGCCGCCTCCTTAGGGACCCAGTACTTC
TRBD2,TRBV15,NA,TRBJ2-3,CATSRDRISGITDTQYF,TGTGCCACCAGCAGAGATAGGATTAGCGGGATCACAGATACGCAGTATTTT
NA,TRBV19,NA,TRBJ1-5,CASRPRDGFNQPQHF,TGTGCCAGTAGGCCCCGGGACGGATTCAATCAGCCCCAGCATTTT
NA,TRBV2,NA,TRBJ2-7,CASSPSETYEQYF,TGTGCCAGCAGCCCAAGTGAAACCTACGAGCAGTACTTC
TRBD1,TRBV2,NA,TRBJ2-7,CASSRDRSLYEQYF,TGTGCCAGCTCCCGGGACAGATCCCTATACGAGCAGTACTTC
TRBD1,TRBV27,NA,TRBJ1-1,CASSLQGANMNTEAFF,TGTGCCAGCAGTTTACAGGGGGCAAATATGAACACTGAAGCTTTCTTT
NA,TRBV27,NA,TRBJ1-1,CASSPSGGLRAFF,TGTGCCAGCAGCCCCTCGGGAGGGCTTCGAGCTTTCTTT
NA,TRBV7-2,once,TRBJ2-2,CASSLELWGTGELFF,TGTGCCAGCAGCTTAGAACTTTGGGGAACCGGGGAGCTGTTTTTT
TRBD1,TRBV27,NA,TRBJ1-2,CASSTRQGIYGYTF,TGTGCCAGCAGTACGAGACAGGGAATATATGGCTACACCTTC
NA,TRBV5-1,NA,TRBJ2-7,CASSARQEGNEQYF,TGCGCCAGCAGCGCCAGACAGGAGGGCAACGAGCAGTACTTC
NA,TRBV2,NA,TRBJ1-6,CASSTSSYNSPLHF,TGTGCCAGCAGTACTAGCTCCTATAATTCACCCCTCCACTTT
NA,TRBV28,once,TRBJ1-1,CASSLLPGRSATEAFF,TGTGCCAGCAGTTTATTACCCGGGAGAAGTGCGACTGAAGCTTTCTTT